Listed here are 4 T cell receptor beta chains from one sample, sequenced in a study of blood T cell repertoires in COVID-19. Some clones are missing from TCRdb's copy, which holds only in-frame ones; the method was immunoSEQ multiplex PCR. The sample yields about 210,000 clones, roughly 90% seen once. Material for sequencing was PBMCs or T cells enriched from blood (not recorded which). The receptors were sampled from a young man with acute COVID-19.

This clone appeared a few times. Written as DNA, the CDR3 is TGTGCCAGCAGCCAAGGGCAGGGGTTGGAGTCCTTCTATGGCTACACCTTC. Amino acid sequence: CASSQGQGLESFYGYTF. The V gene is TRBV4-2, the J gene TRBJ1-2, with a tentative D call TRBD1 (6 bases). The CDR3 has 17 amino acids. CDR1 LGHNA and CDR2 YNFKEQ come from the germline V gene. Trimming cost V 1 base and J 4 bases, with 19 bases left between them.

The gene calls are TRBV6-5 and TRBJ2-7; perhaps TRBD2 as D (6 bases). CDR1 is MNHEY, CDR2 SVGAGI, per germline. The V end was cut by 2 bases, the J end by 2 bases, with 10 bases between. This CDR3 spans 14 amino acids. As DNA, the CDR3 is TGTGCCAGCAGTTACGGTGGGGGGACCTACGAGCAGTACTTC. This translates into CASSYGGGTYEQYF.

The chain is built from TRBV7-9 and TRBJ1-3; TRBD1 matches at 7 bases. The V gene's germline CDR1 is SEHNR and CDR2 FQNEAQ (reference sequence). This CDR3 is 15 amino acids long. Trimming at V came to 9 bases and at J to 8 bases, leaving 16 bases not matched to a gene. The CDR3 nucleotides are TGTGCCAGTTCCAAACCGACCGACAGGGCGGACACCATATATTTT. This sequence encodes CASSKPTDRADTIYF.

The chain is built from TRBV19 and TRBJ2-1; TRBD2 matches at 9 bases. The CDR3 extends over 21 amino acids. V dropped 0 bases and J dropped 7; count of bases not matched to a gene: 22. From germline, CDR1 is LNHDA and CDR2 SQIVND (reference sequence). The CDR3: CASSIERPMPGGRGLGNEQFF. The CDR3 DNA follows: TGTGCCAGTAGTATAGAGCGGCCCATGCCGGGCGGGAGGGGGCTTGGAAATGAGCAGTTCTTC. The whole variable domain, remainder taken from reference TRBV19 and TRBJ2-1, is DGGITQSPKYLFRKEGQNVTLSCEQNLNHDAMYWYRQDPGQGLRLIYYSQIVNDFQKGDIAEGYSVSREKKESFPLTVTSAQKNPTAFYLCASSIERPMPGGRGLGNEQFFGPGTRLTVL.